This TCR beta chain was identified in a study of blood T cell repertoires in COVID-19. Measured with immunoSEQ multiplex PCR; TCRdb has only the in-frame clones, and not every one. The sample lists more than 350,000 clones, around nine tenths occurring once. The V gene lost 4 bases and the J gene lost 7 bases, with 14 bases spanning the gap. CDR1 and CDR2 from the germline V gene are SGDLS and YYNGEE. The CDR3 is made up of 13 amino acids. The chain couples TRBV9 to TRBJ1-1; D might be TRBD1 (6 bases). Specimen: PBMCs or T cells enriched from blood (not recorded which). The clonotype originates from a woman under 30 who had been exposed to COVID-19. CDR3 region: CASSSGTGNEAFF. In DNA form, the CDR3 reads TGTGCCAGCAGCTCCGGTACAGGGAATGAAGCTTTCTTT.